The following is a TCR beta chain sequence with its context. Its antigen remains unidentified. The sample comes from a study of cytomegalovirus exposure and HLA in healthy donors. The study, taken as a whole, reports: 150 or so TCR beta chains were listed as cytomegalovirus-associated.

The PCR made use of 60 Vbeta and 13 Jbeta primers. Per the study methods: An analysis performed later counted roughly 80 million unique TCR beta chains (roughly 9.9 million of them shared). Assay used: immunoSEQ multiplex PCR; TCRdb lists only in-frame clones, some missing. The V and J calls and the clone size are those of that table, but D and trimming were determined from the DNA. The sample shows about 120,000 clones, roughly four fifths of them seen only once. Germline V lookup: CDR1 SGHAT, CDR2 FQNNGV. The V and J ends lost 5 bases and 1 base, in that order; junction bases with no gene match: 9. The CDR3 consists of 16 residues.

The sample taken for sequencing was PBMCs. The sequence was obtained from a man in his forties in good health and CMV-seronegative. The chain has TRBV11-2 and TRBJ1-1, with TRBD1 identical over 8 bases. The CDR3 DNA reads TGTGCCAGCAGCGAAACGACCGGGACAGGGAACACTGAAGCTTTCTTT. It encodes CASSETTGTGNTEAFF.